The T cell receptor (beta chain) described here comes from a study of T cell responses to AZD1222 COVID-19 vaccine. Study conclusions and caveats: Unmutated variant regions reportedly attract nearly half of all spike-specific TCRs. Researchers took repertoire samples only after the peak T cell response had come. Just six or seven AZD1222 recipients tested seropositive at baseline. Females made up more of the donors, who were largely white British, and clonal diversity may have come out too low.

Produced via immunoSEQ multiplex PCR; TCRdb's table is partial and in-frame only. The table lists some 120,000 clones, around 90% of them singletons. A single count supports this clone. What it binds is not known. The length of the CDR3 is 11 residues. Germline V gene data show CDR1 as MNHEY and CDR2 as SVGAGI. Trimming cost V 7 bases and J 8 bases, with 8 bases left between them. V and J are TRBV6-5 and TRBJ1-4; D call uncertain. This specimen consisted of peripheral blood, obtained on day 0 of MenACWY control vaccination. This receptor was obtained from an adult in good health. The CDR3: CASKRGEKLFF. CDR3 bases: TGTGCCAGCAAACGGGGAGAAAAACTGTTTTTT.